These 8 T cell receptor beta chains share one sample of origin, sequenced in a study of blood T cell repertoires in COVID-19. Profiled with immunoSEQ multiplex PCR; TCRdb holds only in-frame clones, not every one. Of 27,000 or so clones detected, over 80% appear once; the ten largest clones hold about 67%. The sequencing sample was made of peripheral blood. The receptors come from a man aged 65 to 85 with acute or convalescent COVID-19.

The rearrangement joins TRBV7-2 to TRBJ2-5; weak D call: TRBD1 (6 bases). Trimming cost V 5 bases and J 4 bases, with 14 bases left between them. CDR1 is SGHTA, CDR2 FQGNSA, per germline. The CDR3 has 14 residues. This CDR3 reads CASSHTRGRETQYF. The CDR3 nucleotides are TGTGCCAGCAGCCACACCAGGGGTCGAGAGACCCAGTACTTC.

V and J are TRBV5-1 and TRBJ2-7; D is unresolved. Germline V gene sequence: CDR1 SGHRS, CDR2 YFSETQ. The CDR3 spans 14 residues. Trimming removed 0 bases at V and 0 bases at J, with 7 bases between. Written as DNA, the CDR3 is TGCGCCAGCAGCTTGGATTGGAGCTCCTACGAGCAGTACTTC. Translating gives CASSLDWSSYEQYF.

The chain joins TRBV7-2 to TRBJ2-7; maybe TRBD1 (7 bases). The CDR3 length is 15 residues. Germline V gene sequence: CDR1 SGHTA, CDR2 FQGNSA. V dropped 2 bases and J dropped 5 bases, with 16 bases sitting between them. The CDR3 loop reads CASSLRGTDGHEQYF. The CDR3 nucleotides are TGTGCCAGCAGCTTACGCGGGACAGATGGCCACGAGCAGTACTTC.

The J gene is TRBJ2-5, the V gene TRBV15; 12 bases are a match to TRBD1. J gave up 4 bases and V 3 bases, and 6 bases lay outside the gene matches. From germline, CDR1 is LNHNV and CDR2 YYDKDF (reference sequence). There are 16 residues in the CDR3. For the CDR3, the DNA is TGTGCCACCAGCAGGTTTGGGACAGGGGGCAGAGAGACCCAGTACTTC. Translated, it gives CATSRFGTGGRETQYF. The variable domain in full, completed from reference TRBV15 and TRBJ2-5, reads DAMVIQNPRYQVTQFGKPVTLSCSQTLNHNVMYWYQQKSSQAPKLLFHYYDKDFNNEADTPDNFQSRRPNTSFCFLDIRSPGLGDTAMYLCATSRFGTGGRETQYFGPGTRLLVL.

The chain combines TRBV6-1 with TRBJ1-6, with 11 bases aligning to TRBD1. V was clipped by 0 bases and J by 8 bases; unmatched bases: 0. This CDR3 contains 15 residues. CDR1 is MNHNS, CDR2 SASEGT, per germline. Written as DNA, the CDR3 is TGTGCCAGCAGTGAAGCGGACAGGGGGCATTCACCCCTCCACTTT. The encoded protein is CASSEADRGHSPLHF.

This clone was seen just once. V usage is TRBV7-8 and J usage is TRBJ1-6, with unresolved D. V was cut by 6 bases and J by 3 bases, with 18 bases left in between. The CDR3 is made up of 17 amino acids. The germline CDR1 and CDR2 sequences are SGHVS and FQNEAQ. The CDR3 spells CASSQNIRGNYNSPLHF. CDR3 nucleotides: TGTGCCAGCAGTCAAAATATCCGGGGAAACTATAATTCACCCCTCCACTTT.

The chain uses TRBV28 and TRBJ2-2, with 12 bases fitting TRBD2. There are 16 residues in the CDR3. J lost 3 bases, V lost 8 bases, and 7 bases had no gene match. Germline V gene data show CDR1 as MDHEN and CDR2 as SYDVKM. The CDR3 loop reads CASALAGGRDTGELFF. DNA of the CDR3: TGTGCCAGCGCGCTAGCGGGAGGGAGAGACACCGGGGAGCTGTTTTTT. Full variable domain (rest looked up from reference TRBV28 and TRBJ2-2): DVKVTQSSRYLVKRTGEKVFLECVQDMDHENMFWYRQDPGLGLRLIYFSYDVKMKEKGDIPEGYSVSREKKERFSLILESASTNQTSMYLCASALAGGRDTGELFFGEGSRLTVL.

The chain uses TRBV7-2 and TRBJ2-7; D ambiguous. Trimming cost V 1 base and J 2 bases, with 9 bases left between them. This CDR3 has 14 amino acids. Germline CDR1 SGHTA, CDR2 FQGNSA. The CDR3 loop reads CASSLGLEPYEQYF. CDR3 bases: TGTGCCAGCAGCTTAGGGCTTGAACCCTACGAGCAGTACTTC.